The present TCR beta chain was sequenced within a study of cytomegalovirus exposure and HLA in healthy donors. Study-wide context: An earlier analysis identified 120 million or so unique TCR beta sequences in about 190 million T cells. The Caucasian-associated ancestry cluster contained about four fifths of the approximately 430 genotyped donors. General study points: When a later analysis compared HLA-associated TCR beta chains with equally common others, the HLA-associated chains turned out to be more clonally expanded and to have lower generation probabilities. Per a prior analysis, the majority of TCR beta V segments were productive roughly 90% or roughly 30% of the time.

Germline-derived CDR1 and CDR2 are MDHEN and SYDVKM. The CDR3 runs to 12 residues. The primer mix had 60 Vbeta and 13 Jbeta primers. Clones were read by immunoSEQ multiplex PCR, and TCRdb kept only the in-frame ones, dropping some. This table holds under 200,000 clones, around 68% found once. Comments on this clone: Its antigen remains unknown.

Sequenced sample: PBMCs. This rearrangement joins TRBV28 to TRBJ2-2, with D possibly TRBD2 on 5 matching bases. This receptor was taken from a woman aged 40-49 years in good health and CMV-seropositive. The CDR3 nucleotides are TGTGCTTCGGGGAGAAACACCGGGGAGCTGTTTTTT. Translating it yields CASGRNTGELFF.